The 13 T cell receptor beta chains below were found in one sample sequenced in a study of blood T cells in healthy people across ages. The second PCR ran roughly 7 to 12 cycles with a sample-barcoded 5' primer and J-beta primers. TCRdb reprocessed the 5' RACE reads via MiXCR and lists one record per CDR3 protein. Of just over 800,000 distinct CDR3 sequences detected, approximately 67% appear once; the ten largest clones hold about a quarter. The specimen sequenced was blood. These receptors originate from a man aged 30 to 39 in good health.

The CDR3 coding sequence is TGTGCCAGCAGTTTTGGTCCTGATCAGCCCCAGCATTTT. Its protein product is CASSFGPDQPQHF. The rearrangement uses TRBV7-6 and TRBJ1-5; unclear D gene. V was shortened by 6 bases and J by 5 bases, with 11 bases between the two germline ends. This CDR3 comprises 13 residues. Germline CDR1 SGHVS, CDR2 FNYEAQ.

V is TRBV5-6 and J is TRBJ2-3; unclear D gene. This CDR3 has 16 amino acids. Germline CDR1 SGHDT, CDR2 YYEEEE. Trimming stripped 1 base from V and 7 bases from J, with 19 bases between. CDR3 nucleotides: TGTGCCAGCAGCTTGAGGATGGGCCAGTTCAGAAATACGCAGTATTTT. Its translation is CASSLRMGQFRNTQYF. Together with reference TRBV5-6 and TRBJ2-3, the CDR3 gives the full variable domain: DAGVTQSPTHLIKTRGQQVTLRCSPKSGHDTVSWYQQALGQGPQFIFQYYEEEERQRGNFPDRFSGHQFPNYSSELNVNALLLGDSALYLCASSLRMGQFRNTQYFGPGTRLTVL.

The V and J genes are TRBV24-1 and TRBJ2-5; no clear D gene. CDR1 and CDR2 (germline): KGHDR, SFDVKD. The V end was cut by 4 bases, the J end by 5 bases, with 16 bases between. This CDR3 comprises 15 residues. CDR3 coding DNA: TGTGCCACCAGTGACCCGGGCCTTGGTCAGGAGACCCAGTACTTC. The encoded protein is CATSDPGLGQETQYF.

The count of this clonotype is one. The V gene is TRBV27, the J gene TRBJ2-3, with D maybe TRBD1 (5 bases). V lost 2 bases to trimming and J lost 9 bases, with 12 bases between them. Germline CDR1 and CDR2: MNHEY and SMNVEV (reference sequence). The CDR3 has 13 residues. The CDR3 loop is CASSLDSLATQYF. The CDR3 DNA reads as TGTGCCAGCAGTTTAGACAGCTTGGCGACGCAGTATTTT.

CDR3 amino acids: CASSPQGAGGLTYEQYF. The CDR3 DNA reads as TGTGCCAGCAGCCCCCAGGGAGCGGGGGGCCTCACCTACGAGCAGTACTTC. The V gene is TRBV4-2, the J gene TRBJ2-7, with TRBD2 matching 9 bases. Trimming took 4 bases from V and 2 from J; bases not matched to a gene: 12. The CDR3 covers 17 residues. The germline gives CDR1 LGHNA, CDR2 YNFKEQ.

The table lists this clonotype with a few counts. V and J are TRBV28 and TRBJ1-5, with D perhaps TRBD1 (5 bases). Deletions cut 1 base from V and 1 base from J, with 11 bases between. CDR1 and CDR2 from the germline V gene are MDHEN and SYDVKM. This CDR3 has 16 amino acids. The CDR3 nucleotides read TGTGCCAGCAGTTTATACCGGGACGACAGCAATCAGCCCCAGCATTTT. As protein: CASSLYRDDSNQPQHF. Drawing the rest from reference TRBV28 and TRBJ1-5, the complete variable domain is DVKVTQSSRYLVKRTGEKVFLECVQDMDHENMFWYRQDPGLGLRLIYFSYDVKMKEKGDIPEGYSVSREKKERFSLILESASTNQTSMYLCASSLYRDDSNQPQHFGDGTRLSIL.

This chain uses TRBV20-1 with TRBJ2-7; D is possibly TRBD2 (5 bases). CDR3 length: 15 residues. V was pared by 1 base and J by 0 bases, with 13 bases between. CDR1 and CDR2 (germline): DFQATT, SNEGSKA (reference sequence). CDR3 coding DNA: TGCAGTGCTAGAGCCCCGGGATTAATCTCCTACGAGCAGTACTTC. It is translated as CSARAPGLISYEQYF.

The chain combines TRBV10-3 with TRBJ2-7; 10 bases line up with TRBD1. The V gene end was trimmed by 0 bases and the J gene end by 0 bases; junction bases not matched to a gene: 11. CDR1 and CDR2 from the germline V gene are ENHRY and SYGVKD. This CDR3 is built from 19 residues. The CDR3 region is CAISESGGQGVGGSYEQYF. The CDR3 bases are TGTGCCATCAGTGAGTCGGGAGGACAGGGGGTCGGGGGCTCCTACGAGCAGTACTTC.

The J gene is TRBJ2-4, the V gene TRBV20-1; TRBD1 might be the D (7 bases). The J call may be incorrect, as the DNA end agrees better with TRBJ2-5. Germline V gene sequence: CDR1 DFQATT, CDR2 SNEGSKA (reference sequence). CDR3 length: 14 amino acids. For the CDR3, the DNA is TGCAGTGCTGGGCGGAGGGGGCCGGGAGAGACCCAGTACTTC. The encoded protein is CSAGRRGPGETQYF.

This clonotype has only a few counts. For the CDR3, the DNA is TGCAGTGCTAGAGACTCAGGGACAGGGGGGTCAGTAGAGACCCAGTACTTC. It yields the protein CSARDSGTGGSVETQYF. This rearrangement joins TRBV20-1 to TRBJ2-5; 11 bases agree with TRBD1. The CDR3 has 17 residues. V shed 0 bases, J shed 4 bases, and the junction held 10 bases outside the gene matches. Germline loops: CDR1 DFQATT, CDR2 SNEGSKA (reference sequence).

About this clonotype itself: The junction shows a germline mismatch at one end, possibly a read error. This rearrangement joins TRBV5-5 to TRBJ2-7; the match to TRBD1 covers 9 bases. Germline-derived CDR1 and CDR2 are SGHKS and YYEKEE (reference sequence). CDR3 length equals 14 residues. CDR3 coding DNA: TGTGCCAGCGACGGGACAGGGTGGGCCTACGAGCAATACTTC. Protein: CASDGTGWAYEQYF.

The genes are TRBV2 and TRBJ2-7; D unclear. Trimming shortened V by 7 bases and J by 0 bases, and 16 bases separated the two germline ends. Germline V gene data show CDR1 as SNHLY and CDR2 as FYNNEI. This CDR3 spans 15 amino acids. As DNA, the CDR3 is TGTGCCAGCATCTTCTATCCGACTGGCTCCTACGAGCAGTACTTC. Protein sequence: CASIFYPTGSYEQYF.

V is TRBV20-1 and J is TRBJ2-7, with 7 bases aligning to TRBD1. Germline assignment: CDR1 DFQATT and CDR2 SNEGSKA (reference sequence). The CDR3 covers 14 residues. The J segment lost 1 base and the V segment lost 2 bases, leaving 5 bases of the junction unmatched. CDR3 in amino acids: CSARPRTGSYEQYF. The CDR3 DNA reads TGCAGTGCTAGACCGAGGACAGGATCCTACGAGCAGTACTTC.